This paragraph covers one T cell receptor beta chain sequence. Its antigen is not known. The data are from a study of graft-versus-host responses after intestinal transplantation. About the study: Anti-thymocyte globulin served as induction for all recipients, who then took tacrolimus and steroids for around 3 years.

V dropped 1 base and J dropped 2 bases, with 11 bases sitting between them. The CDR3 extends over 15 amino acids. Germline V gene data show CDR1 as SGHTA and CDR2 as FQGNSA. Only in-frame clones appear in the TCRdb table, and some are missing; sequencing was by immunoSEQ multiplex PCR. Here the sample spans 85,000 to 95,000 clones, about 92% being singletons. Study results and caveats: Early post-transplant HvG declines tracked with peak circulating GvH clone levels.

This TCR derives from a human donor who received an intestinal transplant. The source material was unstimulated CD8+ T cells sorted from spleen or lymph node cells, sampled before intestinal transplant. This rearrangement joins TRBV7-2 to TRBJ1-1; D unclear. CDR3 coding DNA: TGTGCCAGCAGCTTAGTTACCGGGGAAAACACTGAAGCTTTCTTT. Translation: CASSLVTGENTEAFF.